This T cell receptor beta chain originates from a study of OX40 agonist ivuxolimab in advanced cancers. Study-wide background: In three patients, partial responses were observed, one with hepatocellular carcinoma and two with cutaneous melanoma.

This clone was observed once. Method: immunoSEQ multiplex PCR; TCRdb's copy keeps in-frame clones and lacks some. The table records tens of thousands of clones, approximately 94% of them present only once. This CDR3 has 15 residues. Germline assignment: CDR1 LNHDA and CDR2 SQIVND (reference sequence). V lost 6 bases and J 0 bases, leaving 11 bases between the germline ends. Sequencing used CD4+ or CD8+ T cells sorted from blood, obtained in a trial of the OX40 agonist ivuxolimab. The source of this sequence is an adult with an advanced solid tumor such as melanoma, head and neck, liver or kidney cancer. The chain joins TRBV19 to TRBJ1-4; D is unresolved. CDR3 protein: CASRLTAATNEKLFF. As DNA, the CDR3 is TGTGCCAGTAGACTCACAGCTGCAACTAATGAAAAACTGTTTTTT.